Listed here is a single TCR beta chain. Its target is not known. The data are from a study of T cell responses to AZD1222 COVID-19 vaccine. Profiled with immunoSEQ multiplex PCR; TCRdb holds only in-frame clones, not every one. Seen here are 98,000 or so clones, more than 70% observed once, and the top ten hold about 3%. Study observations and caveats: Distributed over spike, vaccine-associated CD4 TCRs predominated at 160-218 and 743-854. Baseline serology detected seropositivity in only 5 or 6 AZD1222 recipients. Repertoire sampling occurred only after the peak T cell response.

Looked up from germline, CDR1 is LGHDT and CDR2 is YNNKEL (reference sequence). Trimming pared 2 bases from V and 1 base from J, leaving 3 bases between. The CDR3 spans 13 residues. The chain employs TRBV3-1 (or the pseudogene TRBV3-2) and TRBJ1-5, with unresolved D. The TCR originated in an adult in good health. The sequencing here drew on peripheral blood, taken on day 0 of MenACWY control vaccination. The CDR3 here is CASSQTSNQPQHF. As DNA, the CDR3 is TGTGCCAGCAGCCAAACCAGCAATCAGCCCCAGCATTTT.